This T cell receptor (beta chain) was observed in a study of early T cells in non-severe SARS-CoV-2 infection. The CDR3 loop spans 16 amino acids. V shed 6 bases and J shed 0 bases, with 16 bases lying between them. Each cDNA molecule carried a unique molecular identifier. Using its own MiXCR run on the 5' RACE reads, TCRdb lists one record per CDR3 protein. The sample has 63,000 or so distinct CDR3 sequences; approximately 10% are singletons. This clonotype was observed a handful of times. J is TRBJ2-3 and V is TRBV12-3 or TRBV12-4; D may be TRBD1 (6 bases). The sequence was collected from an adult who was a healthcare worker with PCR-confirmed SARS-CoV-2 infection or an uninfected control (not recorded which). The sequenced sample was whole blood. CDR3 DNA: TGTGCCAGCAGCAAACACCGGGACATTAGCACAGATACGCAGTATTTT. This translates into CASSKHRDISTDTQYF.